This T cell receptor (beta chain) stems from a study of T-cell memory formation after mild COVID-19 (dated by TCRdb to about 2021). With regard to the full study: Most TCR sequence clusters were specific to one of the two donors. T-cell clones expanding and contracting after mild COVID-19 in a couple of donors were tracked by longitudinal TCRalpha and TCRbeta repertoire sequencing. Two young, previously healthy adult volunteers made up the cohort, one male and one female.

V is cut by 7 bases and J by 0 bases, and the space between the germline ends is 10 bases. The CDR3 sequence holds 14 residues, the cysteine and phenylalanine included. CDR3 DNA only is kept here, 42 bases in frame from base 1. The germline V gene encodes CDR1 MDHEN and CDR2 SYDVKM. Ficoll-Paque density gradient centrifugation was used to isolate PBMCs. Findings and caveats that apply to the study as a whole: The study covered only a couple of mild cases, and larger cohorts including severe cases with pre-infection samples were considered necessary. The detection of some responding clones in pre-infection memory suggests that pre-existing cross-reactive memory T cells joined the SARS-CoV-2 response. SARS-CoV-2 specificity was not confirmed for the second-wave clones peaking on day 37. Clones contracting from day 15 to 85 had balanced CD4/CD8 phenotypes, while a second wave expanding from day 15 to 37 was biased towards CD4+. Contracting CD4+ clones turned up mainly in the CM and EM memory subsets, whereas EMRA was where CD8+ clones were enriched.

The data were produced on an Illumina NovaSeq 6000. TCRalpha and TCRbeta cDNA libraries were constructed by 5'RACE with constant-segment primers, with sample barcodes and unique molecular identifiers being introduced. RNA was extracted from every sample with Trizol reagent. The libraries were amplified in two PCR steps, and the second step added a second sample barcode and Illumina TruSeq adapters. Libraries were sequenced on an Illumina NovaSeq with 2 x 150 bp paired-end reads. As for how the authors treated the data: The reads were demultiplexed and collapsed into UMI-guided consensus sequences using migec v1.2.7. Using mixcr v2.1.11, the UMI consensuses were aligned to TRA and TRB V and J templates and assembled into clonotypes. A clonotype was counted as expanded or contracted only if both edgeR and NoisET called the change significant, with noise models trained on biological replicates. For edgeR calls, the cutoffs were a false discovery rate-adjusted p below 0.01 and a log2 fold-change threshold of 1. As an exploratory analysis of dynamics, max-normalized trajectories of the 1000 most abundant clonotypes were examined with PCA combined with hierarchical clustering. Separately sequenced CD4+ and CD8+ repertoires were used to assign a CD4 or CD8 phenotype to each responding clone. TCRdb reran the public reads through fastp at Q25 and MiXCR, keeping productive beta chains. Every distinct CDR3 protein forms one entry, paired with its most common genes and DNA. TCRdb's processing, not the study's, gives the V and J calls here. The sample includes roughly 150,000 distinct CDR3 sequences, with over 10% observed a single time. More than 3% of the sample lies in the top ten.

This clonotype was found a few times. What antigen it recognizes has not been identified. Per-base quality was not reported, and no clone a single base away is much larger than it. The receptor chain draws on TRBV28 and TRBJ1-5, with no confident D gene call. This TCR was recovered from a man aged 18-30 years who had mild COVID-19 (a few samples of this study predate the infection). The sample titles of this study are shuffled in the database, so cell type and time point are left out; the donor was told from shared clones. The sample taken for sequencing was PBMCs or a T cell subset sorted from them (not recorded which). The DNA reads TGTGCCAGCACTGCCAGCGATAGCAATCAGCCCCAGCATTTT. Its translation reads: CASTASDSNQPQHF. The full variable domain, completed from the reference TRBV28 and TRBJ1-5 proteins outside the CDR3, reads DVKVTQSSRYLVKRTGEKVFLECVQDMDHENMFWYRQDPGLGLRLIYFSYDVKMKEKGDIPEGYSVSREKKERFSLILESASTNQTSMYLCASTASDSNQPQHFGDGTRLSIL.